These 11 T cell receptor beta chains originate from one sample sequenced in a study of T-cell reconstitution after alpha-beta-depleted transplantation in children. TCRbeta library preparation incorporated unique molecular identifiers. MiXCR was run by TCRdb on the PCR reads, yielding one entry per CDR3 protein. The data contain hundreds of thousands of distinct CDR3 sequences, roughly 16% of them singletons. The starting material was PBMCs, mostly from graft donor cells, obtained 360 days after TCRalphabeta/CD19-depleted stem cell transplant. The receptors were sampled from a boy under two years old who had a stem cell transplant for Wiskott-Aldrich syndrome, so the T cells may come from the graft donor.

The chain joins TRBV7-2 to TRBJ1-6; the D is unclear. The V end was cut by 4 bases, the J end by 7 bases, with 17 bases between. Germline loops: CDR1 SGHTA, CDR2 FQGNSA. This CDR3 spans 16 amino acids. CDR3 nucleotides: TGTGCCAGCAGCTATATTTTTAAGGGAACGAATTCACCCCTCCACTTT. This translates into CASSYIFKGTNSPLHF.

V is TRBV12-3 or TRBV12-4 and J is TRBJ1-2; D is uncertain. The CDR3 runs to 12 residues. With 3 bases removed from V and 4 bases from J, the gap between germline ends came to 6 bases. The CDR3 spells CASSLVAYGYTF. CDR3 nucleotides: TGTGCCAGCAGTTTGGTGGCCTATGGCTACACCTTC.

The chain is built from TRBV14 and TRBJ2-1; tentative D call: TRBD1 (5 bases). V lost 1 base and J lost 7, with 11 bases in between. The CDR3 runs to 14 residues. Per germline, CDR1 SGHDN and CDR2 FVKESK. The CDR3 here is CASSQVGRWNEQFF. CDR3 coding DNA: TGTGCCAGCAGCCAAGTGGGGCGTTGGAATGAGCAGTTCTTC.

There are many counts of this clonotype. This rearrangement joins TRBV20-1 to TRBJ2-5; D is possibly TRBD1 (6 bases). The CDR3 sequence is 13 residues long. V lost 7 bases to trimming and J lost 5 bases, with 17 bases between them. The germline V gene encodes CDR1 DFQATT and CDR2 SNEGSKA (reference sequence). The DNA for the CDR3 is TGCAGTGTGACAGGAACACATTGGGAGACCCAGTACTTC. Amino acid sequence: CSVTGTHWETQYF.

This rearrangement joins TRBV20-1 to TRBJ2-2, with 7 bases aligning to TRBD2. The length of the CDR3 is 16 residues. CDR1 DFQATT and CDR2 SNEGSKA come from the germline V gene (reference sequence). Trimming at V came to 2 bases and at J to 3 bases, leaving 9 bases not matched to a gene. For the CDR3, the DNA is TGCAGTGCTAGACTTTTGGGAGGGGCCTACACCGGGGAGCTGTTTTTT. Amino acid sequence: CSARLLGGAYTGELFF.

The sample holds many counts of this clonotype. The V gene is TRBV10-3, the J gene TRBJ2-7; tentative D call: TRBD2 (5 bases). The CDR3 has 14 amino acids. Germline V gene data show CDR1 as ENHRY and CDR2 as SYGVKD. Trimming took 6 bases from V and 5 from J, leaving 17 bases between them. As DNA, the CDR3 is TGTGCCATCAGGGGGAGCTCGAGTCCTCACGAGCAGTACTTC. Its protein product is CAIRGSSSPHEQYF.

V and J are TRBV5-1 and TRBJ2-1; TRBD2 is a possible D gene (5 bases). The length of the CDR3 is 15 residues. Trimming took 0 bases from V and 6 from J, leaving 13 bases between them. The V gene's germline CDR1 is SGHRS and CDR2 YFSETQ. The CDR3 reads CASSLVRGKGNEQFF. CDR3 nucleotides: TGCGCCAGCAGCTTGGTACGGGGAAAGGGCAATGAGCAGTTCTTC.

This clonotype occurred a few times. J is TRBJ2-7 and V is TRBV5-6; 9 nucleotides line up with TRBD2. With 3 bases clipped from V and 1 base from J, the junction kept 11 bases outside the gene matches. Germline V gene sequence: CDR1 SGHDT, CDR2 YYEEEE. There are 17 residues in the CDR3. DNA for the CDR3: TGTGCCAGCAGCTCTGCGGGAGGGGGCTGGGTGTCCTACGAGCAGTACTTC. Protein sequence: CASSSAGGGWVSYEQYF.

V and J are TRBV20-1 and TRBJ2-7; 14 positions agree with TRBD2. Germline CDR1 DFQATT, CDR2 SNEGSKA (reference sequence). The V segment lost 5 bases and the J segment 5 bases; nucleotides outside the gene matches: 11. The CDR3 loop spans 16 amino acids. DNA for the CDR3: TGCAGTGCTCGACCCCCGGGACTAGCGGGAGACCACGAGCAGTACTTC. This gives the protein CSARPPGLAGDHEQYF.

This clonotype was observed at least ten times. The J gene is TRBJ2-7, the V gene TRBV6-2 or TRBV6-3; D remains unclear. Deletions cut 1 base from V and 3 bases from J, with 1 base between. This CDR3 region has 11 residues. Germline V gives CDR1 MNHEY, CDR2 SVGEGT. CDR3 DNA sequence: TGTGCCAGCAGTTACTACTACGAGCAGTACTTC. Protein: CASSYYYEQYF.

The table lists this clonotype with a few counts. The chain has TRBV25-1 and TRBJ2-2, with 14 bases identical to TRBD2. Losses at the gene ends were 1 base for V and 6 bases for J; bases not matched to a gene: 7. Germline CDR1 and CDR2: MGHDK and SYGVNS. The CDR3 extends over 18 amino acids. CDR3 sequence (DNA): TGTGCCAGCAGTGAATCCGGGACTAGCGGGAGTCTTGCCGGGGAGCTGTTTTTT. Amino acid sequence: CASSESGTSGSLAGELFF.